This TCR beta chain was captured in a study of blood T cell repertoires in COVID-19. Study-level information: The study drew acute and convalescent COVID-19 samples from the United States, Italy and Spain.

Measured with immunoSEQ multiplex PCR; TCRdb has only the in-frame clones, and not every one. The sample shows around 300,000 clones, about nine tenths of them seen only once. CDR1 is SGHAT and CDR2 is FQNNGV in the germline V gene. Trimming left V 5 bases short and J 0 bases short, with 15 bases between. CDR3 length: 16 amino acids. This sequence joins TRBV11-2 and TRBJ2-3; the D gene is possibly TRBD2 (6 bases). Material for sequencing was peripheral blood. This receptor was taken from a man aged 18 to 30 with active or convalescent COVID-19. CDR3 amino acids: CASSQTRGPSTDTQYF. CDR3 in DNA: TGTGCCAGCAGCCAAACGCGGGGTCCTAGCACAGATACGCAGTATTTT.